One T cell receptor beta chain is described in this entry. Source study methods: The assay estimated nucleated cells by amplifying reference gene primers. The assay was immunoSEQ multiplex PCR, and TCRdb's table has in-frame clones only and misses some. V, J and clone size are those of that table, while D and trimming were read from the DNA. This table holds tens of thousands of clones, about 91% found once. This entry belongs to a study of blood T cell repertoires in COVID-19. Study-wide context: COVID-19 samples collected from the United States, Italy and Spain covered acute and convalescent phases.

The germline CDR1 and CDR2 sequences are SEHNR and FQNEAQ (reference sequence). V gave up 1 base and J gave up 2 bases, with 3 bases separating them. There are 13 residues in the CDR3. The receptor's source is a human donor with active COVID-19. The donor label of this sample is uncertain. The chain carries TRBV7-9 and TRBJ1-3; no clear D. Sequencing used peripheral blood. CDR3: CASSLGTGNTIYF. The CDR3, as DNA: TGTGCCAGCAGCTTAGGTACTGGAAACACCATATATTTT.